These 32 T cell receptor beta chains originate from one sample sequenced in a study of cytomegalovirus exposure and HLA in healthy donors. PCR primers comprised 60 Vbeta and 13 Jbeta primers. The protocol was immunoSEQ multiplex PCR, while the TCRdb copy is restricted to in-frame clones and leaves out a portion. The data show around 140,000 clones, roughly four fifths seen once. Sequencing used PBMCs. These receptors all stem from a man aged 18 to 29 in good health and CMV-seropositive.

The V call is TRBV30, the J call TRBJ1-1; 7 nucleotides agree with TRBD1. CDR1 and CDR2 from the germline V gene are GTSNPN and SVGIG (reference sequence). J gave up 0 bases and V 2 bases, and 6 bases lay outside the gene matches. This CDR3 spans 15 amino acids. The chain's CDR3 is CAWSTKTGLNTEAFF. DNA for the CDR3: TGTGCCTGGAGTACCAAGACAGGGTTGAACACTGAAGCTTTCTTT.

The chain couples TRBV2 to TRBJ2-7; 8 positions agree with TRBD2. Germline V gives CDR1 SNHLY, CDR2 FYNNEI. The CDR3 is 16 amino acids. After removal of 0 bases from V and 0 bases from J, the junction contained 4 bases not matched to a gene. CDR3 sequence reads: CASSEAASGSSYEQYF. The CDR3 DNA reads as TGTGCCAGCAGTGAAGCGGCAAGCGGGAGCTCCTACGAGCAGTACTTC. Filled out from reference TRBV2 and TRBJ2-7, the complete variable domain reads EPEVTQTPSHQVTQMGQEVILRCVPISNHLYFYWYRQILGQKVEFLVSFYNNEISEKSEIFDDQFSVERPDGSNFTLKIRSTKLEDSAMYFCASSEAASGSSYEQYFGPGTRLTVT.

The chain joins TRBV19 to TRBJ1-2; TRBD1 matches 8 bases. Germline values: CDR1 LNHDA, CDR2 SQIVND (reference sequence). The CDR3 contains 16 residues. With 4 bases clipped from V and 1 base from J, the junction kept 8 bases outside the gene matches. DNA for the CDR3: TGTGCCAGTAGTACTGGACAGGGCCTCAGTAACTATGGCTACACCTTC. Its protein is CASSTGQGLSNYGYTF.

This chain connects TRBV5-6 to TRBJ2-5, with D possibly TRBD2 on 6 matching bases. V lost 0 bases and J 5 bases, leaving 11 bases between the germline ends. The CDR3 has 14 amino acids. The germline CDR1 and CDR2 sequences are SGHDT and YYEEEE. The CDR3 spells CASSLASGGETQYF. Here the CDR3 DNA reads TGTGCCAGCAGCTTGGCTTCTGGGGGGGAGACCCAGTACTTC.

The chain combines TRBV14 with TRBJ1-1; the match to TRBD1 covers 7 bases. The CDR3 runs to 13 residues. J gave up 8 bases and V 3 bases, and 6 bases lay outside the gene matches. The germline CDR1 and CDR2 sequences are SGHDN and FVKESK. The CDR3 here is CASSQFLGGEAFF. CDR3 DNA: TGTGCCAGCAGCCAGTTCCTAGGGGGCGAAGCTTTCTTT.

The CDR3: CASSSRTENTEAFF. CDR3 nucleotides: TGTGCCAGCAGCTCGAGGACAGAGAACACTGAAGCTTTCTTT. The chain carries TRBV7-9 and TRBJ1-1, with D possibly matching TRBD1 (6 bases). The CDR3 totals 14 residues. Germline CDR1 reads SEHNR; CDR2 reads FQNEAQ (reference sequence). V was trimmed by 4 bases and J by 1 base, leaving 10 bases between them.

The table lists this clone with a few counts. The V call is TRBV29-1, the J call TRBJ2-1; D call uncertain. CDR1 and CDR2 (germline): SQVTM, ANQGSEA. V shed 7 bases and J shed 0 bases, with 13 bases lying between them. The CDR3 is made up of 14 amino acids. The CDR3 DNA sequence: TGCAGCGCTACGGAGCTGGTCTCCTACAATGAGCAGTTCTTC. It encodes CSATELVSYNEQFF.

The rearrangement joins TRBV30 to TRBJ2-1; 8 nucleotides line up with TRBD1. The germline CDR1 and CDR2 sequences are GTSNPN and SVGIG (reference sequence). J lost 2 bases, V lost 4 bases, and 10 bases had no gene match. The CDR3 has 16 residues. CDR3 nucleotide sequence: TGTGCCTGGATAGGAGAACAGGGGGGACCCTACAATGAGCAGTTCTTC. Translating gives CAWIGEQGGPYNEQFF.

A single count supports this clone. This chain connects TRBV28 to TRBJ2-3; 8 bases are a match to TRBD2. From germline, CDR1 is MDHEN and CDR2 SYDVKM. After removal of 2 bases from V and 7 bases from J, the junction contained 8 bases not matched to a gene. The CDR3 is made up of 15 amino acids. In DNA form, the CDR3 reads TGTGCCAGCAGTTTAGCGGGAGGCCCAATAAATACGCAGTATTTT. It is translated as CASSLAGGPINTQYF.

The chain links TRBV27 to TRBJ2-3; a possible D gene is TRBD1 (6 bases). V gave up 8 bases and J gave up 3 bases, with 15 bases separating them. Germline CDR1 reads MNHEY; CDR2 reads SMNVEV (reference sequence). The CDR3 is 14 residues long. The CDR3 here is CASGQGFRTDTQYF. The CDR3 bases are TGTGCCAGCGGTCAGGGGTTTAGGACAGATACGCAGTATTTT.

The V and J genes are TRBV28 and TRBJ2-7; a weak D match, TRBD1 (6 bases). This CDR3 is 12 amino acids long. The germline V and J ends were trimmed by 6 bases and 3 bases, with 9 bases remaining between them. Germline V gene data show CDR1 as MDHEN and CDR2 as SYDVKM. In DNA form, the CDR3 reads TGTGCCAGCAGATCCAGGGGCTACGAGCAGTACTTC. Encoded protein: CASRSRGYEQYF. The full variable domain, with the rest looked up from reference TRBV28 and TRBJ2-7, is DVKVTQSSRYLVKRTGEKVFLECVQDMDHENMFWYRQDPGLGLRLIYFSYDVKMKEKGDIPEGYSVSREKKERFSLILESASTNQTSMYLCASRSRGYEQYFGPGTRLTVT.

The CDR3 loop reads CASQAGFSYEQYF. CDR3 sequence (DNA): TGCGCCAGCCAAGCGGGATTCTCCTACGAGCAGTACTTC. The chain recombines TRBV10-1 with TRBJ2-7, with 7 positions matching TRBD2. The CDR3 contains 13 residues. The V segment lost 8 bases and the J segment 0 bases; nucleotides outside the gene matches: 4. Per the germline V gene, CDR1 is WNHNN and CDR2 is SYGVQD (reference sequence).

The chain is built from TRBV18 and TRBJ2-5, with D possibly being TRBD2 (6 bases). Trimming took 3 bases from V and 4 from J, leaving 12 bases between them. This CDR3 is 14 amino acids long. Germline CDR1 and CDR2: KGHSH and LQKENI. In DNA form, the CDR3 reads TGTGCCAGCTCACCGAGGAGGGCTTTAGAGACCCAGTACTTC. Residues: CASSPRRALETQYF.

This sequence joins TRBV6-1 and TRBJ2-7; maybe TRBD1 (6 bases). Deletions cut 8 bases from V and 1 base from J, with 15 bases between. CDR1 is MNHNS and CDR2 is SASEGT in the germline V gene. This CDR3 contains 14 residues. CDR3 loop: CASSVIRGSYEQYF. CDR3 in DNA: TGTGCCAGCTCCGTGATCAGGGGATCCTACGAGCAGTACTTC.

CDR3 region: CASSPSDRGRYEQYF. The CDR3, as DNA: TGTGCCAGCTCACCATCCGACAGGGGGCGATACGAGCAGTACTTC. The chain couples TRBV18 to TRBJ2-7; the match to TRBD1 covers 10 bases. The CDR3 runs 15 residues. The trim removed 2 bases at V and 4 bases at J, leaving 5 bases unmatched. CDR1 and CDR2 from the germline V gene are KGHSH and LQKENI.

The V call is TRBV6-6, the J call TRBJ1-1, with D hard to call. Germline V lookup: CDR1 MNHNY, CDR2 SVGAGI (reference sequence). V was pared by 5 bases and J by 1 base, with 8 bases between. The length of the CDR3 is 13 residues. The CDR3 nucleotides are TGTGCCAGCAGTCGACAATCGAACACTGAAGCTTTCTTT. This codes for CASSRQSNTEAFF.

The chain joins TRBV6-5 to TRBJ2-7; 7 positions match TRBD2. Per the germline V gene, CDR1 is MNHEY and CDR2 is SVGAGI. The CDR3 loop spans 16 amino acids. The junction had 8 bases not matched to a gene; V was cut back by 0 bases and J by 3 bases. The CDR3 here is CASSYSESSGLYEQYF. CDR3 DNA: TGTGCCAGCAGTTACTCGGAGTCTAGCGGTCTCTACGAGCAGTACTTC.

The V call is TRBV28, the J call TRBJ1-3, with D uncertain. The CDR3 runs to 13 residues. CDR1 is MDHEN, CDR2 SYDVKM, per germline. Trimming removed 7 bases at V and 0 bases at J, with 7 bases between. The CDR3 is CASTAVSGNTIYF. The CDR3 nucleotides are TGTGCCAGCACGGCGGTCTCTGGAAACACCATATATTTT. The entire variable domain, with the rest obtained from reference TRBV28 and TRBJ1-3, is as follows: DVKVTQSSRYLVKRTGEKVFLECVQDMDHENMFWYRQDPGLGLRLIYFSYDVKMKEKGDIPEGYSVSREKKERFSLILESASTNQTSMYLCASTAVSGNTIYFGEGSWLTVV.

The chain employs TRBV29-1 and TRBJ2-7; no firm D call. Germline CDR1 and CDR2: SQVTM and ANQGSEA. V lost 4 bases to trimming and J lost 0 bases, with 13 bases between them. The CDR3 runs 14 residues. CDR3 coding DNA: TGCAGCGTTGGGTTTGGGCAGGTCTCCTACGAGCAGTACTTC. Translated: CSVGFGQVSYEQYF.

The genes are TRBV9 and TRBJ1-5, with 7 bases lining up with TRBD1. Trimming took 2 bases from V and 0 from J; bases not matched to a gene: 2. CDR1 and CDR2 from the germline V gene are SGDLS and YYNGEE. This CDR3 has 15 amino acids. DNA of the CDR3: TGTGCCAGCAGCGTTGAGGGGGCTAGCAATCAGCCCCAGCATTTT. It yields the protein CASSVEGASNQPQHF.

V is TRBV28 and J is TRBJ1-5, with TRBD1 as a possible D gene (6 bases). CDR3 length: 14 amino acids. Trimming shortened V by 9 bases and J by 4 bases, and 16 bases separated the two germline ends. The germline CDR1 and CDR2 sequences are MDHEN and SYDVKM. Here the CDR3 DNA reads TGTGCCAGTAATACAGGGTCAGGAAATCAGCCCCAGCATTTT. Residues: CASNTGSGNQPQHF.

The chain has TRBV6-1 and TRBJ1-5; no clear D gene. Trimming removed 10 bases from V and 0 bases from J, with 13 bases in between. Germline V gene sequence: CDR1 MNHNS, CDR2 SASEGT. This CDR3 contains 14 residues. This CDR3 is CATSDGGSNQPQHF. The CDR3 DNA is TGTGCCACCTCAGACGGAGGTAGCAATCAGCCCCAGCATTTT.

A single count supports this clone. The CDR3 bases are TGTGCCAGCACGGGACAGTATAGCAATCAGCCCCAGCATTTT. Translation: CASTGQYSNQPQHF. The chain links TRBV6-1 to TRBJ1-5, with TRBD1 identical over 7 bases. CDR1 is MNHNS, CDR2 SASEGT, per germline. J lost 0 bases, V lost 7 bases, and 3 bases had no gene match. The CDR3 totals 14 residues.

A single count supports this clone. The chain carries TRBV27 and TRBJ2-7, with D perhaps TRBD1 (6 bases). Trimming took off 8 bases at V and 2 bases at J, with 16 bases between the two ends. The CDR3 covers 14 residues. Germline loops: CDR1 MNHEY, CDR2 SMNVEV (reference sequence). CDR3 nucleotide sequence: TGTGCCAGCGGACCGGGACAAATGCCCTACGAGCAGTACTTC. The encoded protein is CASGPGQMPYEQYF.

V gene TRBV5-1 combines with J gene TRBJ2-4, with D perhaps matching TRBD1 (5 bases). The CDR3 is 15 residues long. The ends were cut back, 2 bases at V and 0 bases at J, with 9 bases in the middle. Germline V gene lookup returns CDR1 SGHRS and CDR2 YFSETQ. The CDR3 nucleotides read TGCGCCAGCAGCTTCGGACAACTAGCCAAAAACATTCAGTACTTC. Translated: CASSFGQLAKNIQYF.

This chain links TRBV5-1 with TRBJ2-2, with TRBD2 matching over 8 bases. J lost 3 bases, V lost 5 bases, and 9 bases had no gene match. The germline V gene has CDR1 SGHRS and CDR2 YFSETQ. The CDR3 is 16 residues long. CDR3 region: CASSVRAGVDTGELFF. DNA of the CDR3: TGCGCCAGCAGTGTTAGAGCGGGAGTAGACACCGGGGAGCTGTTTTTT.

Note on this clone: Other DNA sequences in the sample encode the same CDR3. The V and J genes are TRBV5-1 and TRBJ1-1; the D is unclear. CDR3 length: 13 residues. The germline V gene has CDR1 SGHRS and CDR2 YFSETQ. Trimming cost V 3 bases and J 2 bases, with 8 bases left between them. CDR3 bases: TGCGCCAGCAGCTCCACATTAAACACTGAAGCTTTCTTT. Protein: CASSSTLNTEAFF.

The chain is built from TRBV5-5 and TRBJ1-3; no clear D gene. Germline V CDR1 and CDR2: SGHKS, YYEKEE (reference sequence). The CDR3 covers 13 residues. The V end was cut by 5 bases, the J end by 0 bases, with 6 bases between. The CDR3: CASRRHSGNTIYF. The CDR3 DNA reads as TGTGCCAGCAGACGACACTCTGGAAACACCATATATTTT. The entire variable domain, with the rest obtained from reference TRBV5-5 and TRBJ1-3, is as follows: DAGVTQSPTHLIKTRGQQVTLRCSPISGHKSVSWYQQVLGQGPQFIFQYYEKEERGRGNFPDRFSARQFPNYSSELNVNALLLGDSALYLCASRRHSGNTIYFGEGSWLTVV.

V usage is TRBV28 and J usage is TRBJ1-1, with a weak D call TRBD1 (5 bases). The CDR3 loop spans 15 amino acids. CDR1 is MDHEN and CDR2 is SYDVKM in the germline V gene. The ends were cut back, 6 bases at V and 1 base at J, with 15 bases in the middle. CDR3 nucleotides: TGTGCCAGCAGCCCCCCATGGGGCCGGAACACTGAAGCTTTCTTT. It is translated as CASSPPWGRNTEAFF.

The chain links TRBV6-5 to TRBJ2-1; D uncertain. The CDR3 loop spans 11 amino acids. V was pared by 5 bases and J by 10 bases, with 9 bases between. CDR1 and CDR2 from the germline V gene are MNHEY and SVGAGI. For the CDR3, the DNA is TGTGCCAGCAGTAGTAGAGCGGAGCAGTTCTTC. Translation gives CASSSRAEQFF.

To note about this clone: An end of the junction does not agree with germline; a read error may underlie this. The chain couples TRBV5-5 to TRBJ2-1, with D unclear. Germline CDR1 SGHKS, CDR2 YYEKEE (reference sequence). This CDR3 contains 12 residues. In DNA form, the CDR3 reads TGTGCCAGCAGCTTGGCCGCCGTTGAGCGGTTCTTC. Its protein is CASSLAAVERFF.

The rearrangement uses TRBV28 and TRBJ1-5; 8 nucleotides match TRBD1. Unmatched junction bases numbered 8, after V lost 3 bases and J lost 7 bases. This CDR3 is built from 15 residues. Germline V gene lookup returns CDR1 MDHEN and CDR2 SYDVKM. This chain's CDR3 is CASSLIQGVNQPQHF. In nucleotides, the CDR3 is TGTGCCAGCAGTTTGATACAGGGGGTTAACCAGCCCCAGCATTTT.